This T cell receptor (beta chain) was found in a study of tissue T cells after allogeneic stem cell transplantation. General study results and limits: The study did not identify alloreactive or antigen-specific tissue TCRs, and some clones might be persisting host cells. Shared clones across patients were few; motif clustering revealed tissue-specific shared signatures.

CDR1 and CDR2 from the germline V gene are GKSSPN and SITVG. The junction had 7 bases not matched to a gene; V was cut back by 2 bases and J by 10 bases. The CDR3 extends over 14 amino acids. This table comes from immunoSEQ multiplex PCR, and its TCRdb copy is limited to in-frame clones, with some not included. In the table there are over 7,500 clones, about half of which are singletons. Remarks on this clone: As yet, its antigen is unknown. The listed genes are named as in mouse. The read stops 1 residue short of the end of the CDR3; the missing end is completed from the germline J gene.

Indicated time point: mouse harvest day 7 after allogeneic transplant. The graft held 10^6 splenic CD5+ T cells and 10^7 T-cell-depleted bone marrow cells. B6 (H2b) cells into BALB/c (H2d) mice; tissues taken at day 7 or 14. The sequenced material came from gut tissue. The chain couples TRBV31 to TRBJ2-3, with 12 nucleotides matching TRBD1. The source is a female BALB/c mouse given C57BL/6 T cells with graft-versus-host disease after an allogeneic hematopoietic cell transplant. CDR3 sequence: CAWSSGTGGEALYF. CDR3 DNA (partial): TGTGCCTGGAGTTCCGGGACAGGGGGCGAGGCGCTGTAT.